These 17 T cell receptor beta chains were sequenced from one sample in a study of OX40 agonist ivuxolimab in advanced cancers. Some clones are missing from TCRdb's copy, which holds only in-frame ones; the method was immunoSEQ multiplex PCR. Altogether over 80,000 clones are present, about 80% being singletons, with the ten largest covering 5.5%. Here the sequenced sample was CD4+ or CD8+ T cells sorted from blood, taken in a trial of the OX40 agonist ivuxolimab. The receptors come from an adult with an advanced solid tumor such as melanoma, head and neck, liver or kidney cancer.

The V gene is TRBV6-5, the J gene TRBJ1-4; D is ambiguous. The CDR3 totals 16 residues. V lost 2 bases and J 2 bases, leaving 12 bases between the germline ends. The germline V gene has CDR1 MNHEY and CDR2 SVGAGI. CDR3 region: CASSYRPWNTNEKLFF. CDR3 bases: TGTGCCAGCAGTTACCGACCCTGGAATACTAATGAAAAACTGTTTTTT.

This clone came up once. The chain carries TRBV5-5 and TRBJ2-7; D gene ambiguous. Germline CDR1 and CDR2: SGHKS and YYEKEE (reference sequence). This CDR3 is built from 13 residues. Between the trimmed V and J ends, which lost 4 bases and 0 bases, there was a span of 8 bases. For the CDR3, the DNA is TGTGCCAGCAGCCAAAGTCTCTCCTACGAGCAGTACTTC. It is translated as CASSQSLSYEQYF.

This clone has a handful of counts. V gene TRBV9 combines with J gene TRBJ2-2; TRBD2 matches 10 bases. CDR1 is SGDLS and CDR2 is YYNGEE in the germline V gene. The CDR3 consists of 16 residues. J lost 4 bases, V lost 3 bases, and 6 bases had no gene match. In DNA, the CDR3 is TGTGCCAGCAGCGACCTAGCGGGGGTTGGCACCGGGGAGCTGTTTTTT. As protein: CASSDLAGVGTGELFF.

The V and J genes are TRBV19 and TRBJ1-1, with a possible D match to TRBD1 (5 bases). Between the trimmed V and J ends, which lost 1 base and 0 bases, there was a span of 15 bases. In germline, CDR1 is LNHDA, CDR2 SQIVND (reference sequence). The CDR3 loop spans 17 amino acids. CDR3: CASSIGAGLLLNTEAFF. In DNA form, the CDR3 reads TGTGCCAGTAGTATAGGGGCAGGGCTACTATTGAACACTGAAGCTTTCTTT.

The J gene is TRBJ2-5, the V gene TRBV18; TRBD2 matches at 10 bases. Matching the DNA end better, TRBJ2-7 makes the J call doubtful. Germline V gene sequence: CDR1 KGHSH, CDR2 LQKENI. This CDR3 is built from 16 residues. The CDR3 reads CASSPQTSGLQYEQYF. As DNA, the CDR3 is TGTGCCAGCTCACCTCAGACTAGCGGGCTGCAATACGAGCAGTACTTC.

The CDR3 region is CASSQPQGTGEQFF. The CDR3 bases are TGCGCCAGCAGCCAGCCGCAGGGTACGGGTGAGCAGTTCTTC. The genes are TRBV5-1 and TRBJ2-1; a weak D match, TRBD1 (5 bases). This CDR3 has 14 amino acids. Germline assignment: CDR1 SGHRS and CDR2 YFSETQ. V shed 4 bases and J shed 9 bases, with 17 bases lying between them.

This chain uses TRBV27 with TRBJ2-3; 10 bases line up with TRBD1. Germline trimming cut 5 bases from V and 4 bases from J; bases unmatched to any gene: 9. The CDR3 length is 16 residues. The germline V gene has CDR1 MNHEY and CDR2 SMNVEV (reference sequence). The chain's CDR3 is CASSLGQGRYSDTQYF. In DNA, the CDR3 is TGTGCCAGCAGTCTGGGACAGGGGAGGTACTCAGATACGCAGTATTTT.

The genes are TRBV5-6 and TRBJ2-7; possible D gene TRBD1, 6 bases. This CDR3 contains 15 residues. The V gene lost 2 bases and the J gene lost 2 bases, with 14 bases spanning the gap. Germline V gives CDR1 SGHDT, CDR2 YYEEEE. The CDR3 nucleotides read TGTGCCAGCAGCTTCCGACACAGGGTCCCCTACGAGCAGTACTTC. Translation: CASSFRHRVPYEQYF.

V gene TRBV15 combines with J gene TRBJ2-3, with no clear D. The germline V and J ends were trimmed by 0 bases and 1 base, with 8 bases remaining between them. Germline-derived CDR1 and CDR2 are LNHNV and YYDKDF (reference sequence). The CDR3 loop spans 15 amino acids. The CDR3 coding sequence is TGTGCCACCAGCAGAGATTCAGGAGGCACAGATACGCAGTATTTT. This translates into CATSRDSGGTDTQYF.

This chain uses TRBV27 with TRBJ1-3, with unresolved D. In germline, CDR1 is MNHEY, CDR2 SMNVEV (reference sequence). Trimming took 1 base from V and 0 from J, leaving 13 bases between them. This CDR3 spans 17 amino acids. CDR3 protein: CASSLFPYVLSGNTIYF. The CDR3 DNA reads TGTGCCAGCAGTTTATTCCCGTATGTCCTCTCTGGAAACACCATATATTTT.

The V gene is TRBV2, the J gene TRBJ1-1; D perhaps matches TRBD1 (5 bases). The CDR3 covers 15 residues. The V and J ends lost 3 bases and 0 bases respectively, with 11 bases between them. Germline V lookup: CDR1 SNHLY, CDR2 FYNNEI. CDR3 nucleotides: TGTGCCAGCAGTGAGGGGACGGGGATGAACACTGAAGCTTTCTTT. Translating it yields CASSEGTGMNTEAFF.

This clone was observed a few times. The CDR3 DNA reads TGTGCCAGCAGCAAATTCGGGTGGAGGGGCCCTGGAAACACCATATATTTT. Translating gives CASSKFGWRGPGNTIYF. V is TRBV21-1 and J is TRBJ1-3. TRBV21-1 has pseudogene status. The CDR3 runs 17 residues.

This clone was recorded only once. The V call is TRBV5-8, the J call TRBJ2-1, with 11 bases fitting TRBD2. CDR1 is SGHTS and CDR2 is YDEGEE in the germline V gene. The CDR3 extends over 16 amino acids. V dropped 0 bases and J dropped 5; count of bases not matched to a gene: 4. For the CDR3, the DNA is TGTGCCAGCAGCTTGGGGCTAGCGGGGGGAGACAATGAGCAGTTCTTC. Its translation: CASSLGLAGGDNEQFF.

The CDR3 is CASSAEGRSNEKLFF. The CDR3 DNA reads TGTGCCAGCAGTGCCGAGGGACGGAGTAATGAAAAACTGTTTTTT. The rearrangement uses TRBV2 and TRBJ1-4; possibly TRBD1 for D (5 bases). Trimming cost V 4 bases and J 4 bases, with 13 bases left between them. Germline values: CDR1 SNHLY, CDR2 FYNNEI. The CDR3 has 15 amino acids.

The chain combines TRBV15 with TRBJ2-7, with D unresolved. CDR1 is LNHNV, CDR2 YYDKDF, per germline (reference sequence). The V and J ends lost 0 bases and 3 bases respectively, with 6 bases between them. CDR3 length: 13 amino acids. In DNA form, the CDR3 reads TGTGCCACCAGCAGAGATCCCAGCTACGAGCAGTACTTC. Amino acid sequence: CATSRDPSYEQYF.

The chain employs TRBV7-2 and TRBJ2-5, with TRBD2 matching 8 bases. Germline V gives CDR1 SGHTA, CDR2 FQGNSA. Trimming removed 8 bases from V and 7 bases from J; junction bases left unmatched: 12. CDR3 length: 14 residues. CDR3 nucleotides: TGTGCCAGCGCCTGGGGCGGGGGGATTGGGACCCAGTACTTC. Its protein product is CASAWGGGIGTQYF.

CDR3 protein: CASSVTGDNGNTIYF. In nucleotides, the CDR3 is TGTGCCAGCAGCGTCACAGGGGATAATGGAAACACCATATATTTT. The V gene is TRBV9, the J gene TRBJ1-3, with 7 bases that match TRBD1. Germline values: CDR1 SGDLS, CDR2 YYNGEE. The trim removed 2 bases at V and 3 bases at J, leaving 5 bases unmatched. The CDR3 totals 15 residues.